Below are 6 T cell receptor beta chains sequenced from a single sample in a study of T-cell reconstitution after alpha-beta-depleted transplantation in children. Unique molecular identifiers were incorporated when the TCRbeta library was constructed. TCRdb used MiXCR to reprocess the PCR reads, holding one entry per CDR3 protein. The sample contains 40,000 to 60,000 distinct CDR3 sequences, around 9% of which appear only once. The sequencing used PBMCs, mostly from graft donor cells, collected 60 days after TCRalphabeta/CD19-depleted stem cell transplant. All receptors derive from a male patient between 2 and 10 years old who had a stem cell transplant for chronic granulomatous disease, so the T cells may come from the graft donor.

This chain joins TRBV7-6 and TRBJ2-1, with 7 bases fitting TRBD1. In germline, CDR1 is SGHVS, CDR2 FNYEAQ. CDR3 length equals 13 residues. J lost 9 bases, V lost 5 bases, and 7 bases had no gene match. CDR3 in amino acids: CASSVTGVAEQFF. CDR3 in DNA: TGTGCCAGCAGCGTCACAGGGGTGGCTGAGCAGTTCTTC.

The genes are TRBV27 and TRBJ1-6, with D uncertain. V lost 2 bases to trimming and J lost 0 bases, with 5 bases between them. The CDR3 runs to 15 residues. Germline loops: CDR1 MNHEY, CDR2 SMNVEV (reference sequence). The CDR3 DNA sequence: TGTGCCAGCAGTTTAAGGAGCTCCTATAATTCACCCCTCCACTTT. As protein: CASSLRSSYNSPLHF.

This clonotype was observed a single time. CDR3 bases: TGTGCCAGCAGCTTCCCCGGGGCGGAGACCCAGTACTTC. This gives the protein CASSFPGAETQYF. The rearrangement links TRBV5-4 to TRBJ2-5; D may match TRBD1 or TRBD2 (5 bases each). Per germline, CDR1 SGHNT and CDR2 YYREEE (reference sequence). The CDR3 has 13 amino acids. Deletions cut 2 bases from V and 5 bases from J, with 10 bases between.

This clonotype was detected many times. CDR3 DNA: TGTGCCAGCAGCTTAAGCTCCATAGGTGGCTACACCTTC. The encoded protein is CASSLSSIGGYTF. V usage is TRBV7-2 and J usage is TRBJ1-2; D not certain. This CDR3 contains 13 residues. Looked up from germline, CDR1 is SGHTA and CDR2 is FQGNSA. V was trimmed by 2 bases and J by 7 bases, leaving 11 bases between them.

The chain combines TRBV15 with TRBJ2-3; 10 nucleotides match TRBD2. V was clipped by 2 bases and J by 6 bases; unmatched bases: 2. Germline assignment: CDR1 LNHNV and CDR2 YYDKDF (reference sequence). The CDR3 loop spans 14 amino acids. The CDR3 DNA sequence: TGTGCCACCAGCAGACTAGCGGGAGCTGATACGCAGTATTTT. Encoded protein: CATSRLAGADTQYF.

The table lists this clonotype with many counts. The genes are TRBV20-1 and TRBJ1-2; D unresolved. V lost 3 bases and J 7 bases, leaving 3 bases between the germline ends. CDR1 and CDR2 (germline): DFQATT, SNEGSKA (reference sequence). The CDR3 totals 9 residues. The CDR3 DNA sequence: TGCAGTGCTAGCGCTGGCTACACCTTC. Its translation is CSASAGYTF.